The 11 T cell receptor beta chains reported below all come from one sample, sequenced in a study of T cell responses to AZD1222 COVID-19 vaccine. Profiling relied on immunoSEQ multiplex PCR, and the TCRdb table lists in-frame clones only, not all of them. The sample lists 150,000 to 250,000 clones, approximately 93% seen once, with about 1% in the top ten. Sequencing was performed on peripheral blood, taken 28 days after the second AZD1222 dose. All receptors come from an adult who received the AZD1222 COVID-19 vaccine.

This clone was counted a single time. The chain uses TRBV5-1 and TRBJ2-1, with 11 bases identical to TRBD2. In germline, CDR1 is SGHRS, CDR2 YFSETQ. The CDR3 totals 15 residues. The J segment lost 7 bases and the V segment lost 4 bases, leaving 7 bases of the junction unmatched. CDR3 sequence: CASSELAGAGNEQFF. The DNA for the CDR3 is TGCGCCAGCAGCGAACTAGCGGGGGCCGGAAATGAGCAGTTCTTC.

The rearrangement joins TRBV9 to TRBJ2-3; the D gene is possibly TRBD2 (6 bases). V dropped 7 bases and J dropped 6 bases, with 12 bases sitting between them. Germline assignment: CDR1 SGDLS and CDR2 YYNGEE. The CDR3 has 12 amino acids. CDR3 loop: CASSLRGDTQYF. CDR3 DNA sequence: TGTGCCAGCTCTCTACGGGGGGATACGCAGTATTTT.

The genes are TRBV19 and TRBJ1-2; D may be TRBD1 (6 bases). Trimming removed 7 bases from V and 8 bases from J, with 17 bases in between. The CDR3 runs to 13 residues. Germline CDR1 is LNHDA and CDR2 is SQIVND (reference sequence). CDR3 loop: CASTPDQGIGYTF. In DNA, the CDR3 is TGTGCCAGTACCCCGGACCAGGGGATAGGCTACACCTTC.

This clone came up once. The chain combines TRBV19 with TRBJ1-1, with a possible D match to TRBD1 (6 bases). The CDR3 spans 15 residues. The V gene's germline CDR1 is LNHDA and CDR2 SQIVND (reference sequence). V lost 4 bases, J lost 3 bases, and 15 bases lay in between. The CDR3 DNA sequence: TGTGCCAGTAGTACCCATCTGGGGGCGGACACTGAAGCTTTCTTT. Translated, it gives CASSTHLGADTEAFF.

This clone was observed once. V and J are TRBV2 and TRBJ1-5, with TRBD1 as a possible D gene (6 bases). V was clipped by 5 bases and J by 3 bases, with 11 bases between them. Germline CDR1 is SNHLY and CDR2 is FYNNEI. The CDR3 is 14 residues long. The CDR3 DNA is TGTGCCAGCAGTAGCCAGGGGATCAATCAGCCCCAGCATTTT. It yields the protein CASSSQGINQPQHF.

This clone was observed a handful of times. V and J are TRBV9 and TRBJ1-6; no definite D call. This CDR3 is 16 amino acids long. Trimming pared 0 bases from V and 6 bases from J, leaving 13 bases between. Germline V gene sequence: CDR1 SGDLS, CDR2 YYNGEE. This chain's CDR3 is CASSVGSQIGNSPLHF. CDR3 DNA sequence: TGTGCCAGCAGCGTAGGTAGCCAGATTGGTAATTCACCCCTCCACTTT.

The CDR3 region is CASSLTGRVYNSPLHF. The CDR3 DNA reads TGTGCCAGCAGCTTAACAGGGCGAGTCTATAATTCACCCCTCCACTTT. The chain recombines TRBV11-2 with TRBJ1-6, with a tentative D call TRBD1 (6 bases). The CDR3 length is 16 residues. V shed 2 bases and J shed 3 bases, with 11 bases lying between them. Germline CDR1 is SGHAT and CDR2 is FQNNGV.

This sequence joins TRBV18 and TRBJ2-7, with TRBD1 identical over 10 bases. Trimming at V came to 3 bases and at J to 5 bases, leaving 7 bases not matched to a gene. The CDR3 consists of 15 residues. The germline V gene has CDR1 KGHSH and CDR2 LQKENI. The CDR3 spells CASSPSGQGVNEQYF. Written as DNA, the CDR3 is TGTGCCAGCTCACCCAGCGGACAGGGGGTGAACGAGCAGTACTTC.

The chain couples TRBV3-1 (or the pseudogene TRBV3-2) to TRBJ1-5; D is undetermined. V lost 0 bases and J lost 6, with 12 bases in between. The CDR3 is made up of 15 amino acids. Germline CDR1 and CDR2: LGHDT and YNNKEL (reference sequence). This CDR3 reads CASSQDWQAGQPQHF. CDR3 in DNA: TGTGCCAGCAGCCAAGATTGGCAGGCTGGTCAGCCCCAGCATTTT.

The rearrangement links TRBV7-9 to TRBJ1-5, with D possibly TRBD1 on 5 matching bases. This CDR3 contains 11 residues. Per germline, CDR1 SEHNR and CDR2 FQNEAQ (reference sequence). Deletions cut 4 bases from V and 9 bases from J, with 7 bases between. The CDR3 region has the DNA TGTGCCAGCAGCTCCCAGGGGCCCCAGCATTTT. Translated: CASSSQGPQHF.

V usage is TRBV29-1 and J usage is TRBJ2-3; D might be TRBD1 or TRBD2, each matching 6 bases. In germline, CDR1 is SQVTM, CDR2 ANQGSEA. This CDR3 is built from 13 residues. Deletions cut 6 bases from V and 6 bases from J, with 16 bases between. The CDR3 DNA follows: TGCAGCGTGAGCAGGGGACTGGTGGATACGCAGTATTTT. Translation gives CSVSRGLVDTQYF.